This passage covers 13 T cell receptor beta chains from one sample sequenced in a study of radiation and T cells in renal cell carcinoma. Data came from immunoSEQ multiplex PCR; TCRdb stores just in-frame clones and leaves some out. The sample contains 130,000 or so clones, 75% to 90% of which appear only once. Noted time point: baseline pretreatment blood. Treatment denoted: 15 Gy SBRT to primary tumor, nephrectomy 4 weeks later. The sample here was blood, taken from a patient whose treatment included radiotherapy and nephrectomy. These receptors originate from a woman between 50 and 59 years old with renal cell carcinoma.

The chain has TRBV7-2 and TRBJ1-5, with TRBD1 matching over 7 bases. Per the germline V gene, CDR1 is SGHTA and CDR2 is FQGNSA. The CDR3 contains 15 residues. V gave up 2 bases and J gave up 5 bases; unmatched junction bases: 6. CDR3 bases: TGTGCCAGCAGCTTAAACAGGGGAAGGGATCAGCCCCAGCATTTT. Translating gives CASSLNRGRDQPQHF. Drawing the rest from reference TRBV7-2 and TRBJ1-5, the complete variable domain is GAGVSQSPSNKVTEKGKDVELRCDPISGHTALYWYRQSLGQGLEFLIYFQGNSAPDKSGLPSDRFSAERTGGSVSTLTIQRTQQEDSAVYLCASSLNRGRDQPQHFGDGTRLSIL.

The count of this clone is one. This chain connects TRBV9 to TRBJ2-1, with 8 bases lining up with TRBD2. Trimming took 0 bases from V and 4 from J; bases not matched to a gene: 3. The V gene's germline CDR1 is SGDLS and CDR2 YYNGEE. The CDR3 runs 15 residues. This CDR3 is CASSVAGGLYNEQFF. The CDR3 DNA is TGTGCCAGCAGCGTAGCGGGAGGGTTATACAATGAGCAGTTCTTC.

The chain uses TRBV29-1 and TRBJ2-1, with 8 bases identical to TRBD1. The CDR3 loop spans 13 amino acids. In germline, CDR1 is SQVTM, CDR2 ANQGSEA. The V and J ends lost 8 bases and 1 base, in that order; junction bases with no gene match: 4. The CDR3 DNA reads as TGCAGCACCGACAGGGGTTCCTACAATGAGCAGTTCTTC. Its protein product is CSTDRGSYNEQFF.

The sample holds a few counts of this clone. The chain uses TRBV18 and TRBJ1-1; D remains ambiguous. CDR3 length equals 12 residues. With 5 bases removed from V and 6 bases from J, the gap between germline ends came to 10 bases. The germline gives CDR1 KGHSH, CDR2 LQKENI. CDR3 protein: CASSTAVAEAFF. In DNA form, the CDR3 reads TGTGCCAGCTCAACGGCCGTGGCTGAAGCTTTCTTT.

The chain is built from TRBV7-3 and TRBJ1-5; 7 bases map to TRBD1. Germline loops: CDR1 SGHTA, CDR2 FQGTGA. J lost 0 bases, V lost 5 bases, and 4 bases had no gene match. There are 15 residues in the CDR3. CDR3 amino acids: CASSPGTASNQPQHF. The CDR3 DNA reads as TGTGCCAGCAGCCCTGGGACAGCTAGCAATCAGCCCCAGCATTTT. The full variable domain, its missing parts supplied by reference TRBV7-3 and TRBJ1-5, is GAGVSQTPSNKVTEKGKYVELRCDPISGHTALYWYRQSLGQGPEFLIYFQGTGAADDSGLPNDRFFAVRPEGSVSTLKIQRTERGDSAVYLCASSPGTASNQPQHFGDGTRLSIL.

This clone was seen a few times. The chain has TRBV7-3 and TRBJ2-1; 11 bases are a match to TRBD2. The CDR3 sequence is 15 residues long. The junction had 10 bases not matched to a gene; V was cut back by 6 bases and J by 9 bases. CDR1 and CDR2 (germline): SGHTA, FQGTGA. Written as DNA, the CDR3 is TGTGCCAGCAGTCAGGGACTAGCGGCAGCAGGTGAGCAGTTCTTC. Amino acids: CASSQGLAAAGEQFF.

This clone was seen a few times. This CDR3 is CASSLSGNEKLFF. The DNA of the CDR3 is TGTGCCAGCAGTTTATCTGGTAATGAAAAACTGTTTTTT. V and J are TRBV27 and TRBJ1-4; unclear D gene. CDR3 size: 13 residues. Trimming left V 0 bases short and J 4 bases short, with 3 bases between. Germline CDR1 is MNHEY and CDR2 is SMNVEV (reference sequence). Based on the CDR3 plus reference TRBV27 and TRBJ1-4, the full variable domain is EAQVTQNPRYLITVTGKKLTVTCSQNMNHEYMSWYRQDPGLGLRQIYYSMNVEVTDKGDVPEGYKVSRKEKRNFPLILESPSPNQTSLYFCASSLSGNEKLFFGSGTQLSVL.

V and J are TRBV9 and TRBJ1-4; D is perhaps TRBD1 (5 bases). With 7 bases removed from V and 4 bases from J, the gap between germline ends came to 14 bases. The CDR3 is 14 amino acids. In germline, CDR1 is SGDLS, CDR2 YYNGEE. CDR3 region: CASGLRGDNEKLFF. The CDR3, as DNA: TGTGCCAGCGGCTTACGGGGGGATAATGAAAAACTGTTTTTT. Based on the CDR3 plus reference TRBV9 and TRBJ1-4, the full variable domain is DSGVTQTPKHLITATGQRVTLRCSPRSGDLSVYWYQQSLDQGLQFLIQYYNGEERAKGNILERFSAQQFPDLHSELNLSSLELGDSALYFCASGLRGDNEKLFFGSGTQLSVL.

As DNA, the CDR3 is TGTGCCAGCAGTTCGATAGGGGGCGGCAATCAGCCCCAGCATTTT. Protein sequence: CASSSIGGGNQPQHF. The chain carries TRBV6-5 and TRBJ1-5, with 7 bases that match TRBD1. V lost 4 bases to trimming and J lost 2 bases; unmatched junction nucleotides: 5. The CDR3 is 15 residues long. CDR1 is MNHEY, CDR2 SVGAGI, per germline.

The chain uses TRBV7-2 and TRBJ2-3; tentatively, D is TRBD1 (5 bases). Germline lookup yields CDR1 SGHTA and CDR2 FQGNSA. This CDR3 is built from 18 residues. The V and J ends lost 5 bases and 3 bases respectively, with 24 bases between them. This CDR3 is CASSGAGHADTLTDTQYF. DNA of the CDR3: TGTGCCAGCAGCGGGGCCGGCCACGCGGACACCCTTACAGATACGCAGTATTTT.

The chain links TRBV6-4 to TRBJ1-6; 7 nucleotides line up with TRBD1. The CDR3 contains 14 residues. V shed 3 bases and J 8 bases; nucleotides not matched to a gene: 4. Germline CDR1 and CDR2: MRHNA and SNTAGT. Here the CDR3 reads CASSEQGLHSPLHF. The CDR3 DNA sequence: TGTGCCAGCAGTGAACAGGGGTTACATTCACCCCTCCACTTT.

The V and J genes are TRBV11-3 and TRBJ2-3; perhaps TRBD2 as D (6 bases). Germline CDR1 reads SGHNT; CDR2 reads YENEEA. The CDR3 contains 14 residues. Deletions cut 2 bases from V and 6 bases from J, with 12 bases between. CDR3 DNA: TGTGCCAGCAGCTTATCCGGGGGAGCGGATACGCAGTATTTT. Its translation: CASSLSGGADTQYF.

The chain recombines TRBV5-4 with TRBJ2-1; 9 bases align to TRBD2. The germline V gene has CDR1 SGHNT and CDR2 YYREEE (reference sequence). CDR3 length: 16 residues. With V trimmed by 0 bases and J by 7 bases, 8 bases remained unmatched. This CDR3 is CASSLAFAGGGNEQFF. CDR3 DNA: TGTGCCAGCAGCTTGGCCTTTGCGGGAGGGGGGAATGAGCAGTTCTTC.